This TCR beta chain was documented in a study of graft-versus-host responses after intestinal transplantation. Turning to the study itself: Among the recipients, transplants were multivisceral, liver-intestinal, or isolated intestinal. Anti-thymocyte globulin induction preceded approximately three years of tacrolimus and steroid maintenance in all recipients.

This CDR3 region has 14 residues. CDR1 is LNHDA and CDR2 is SQIVND in the germline V gene (reference sequence). V dropped 7 bases and J dropped 4; count of bases not matched to a gene: 7. Note on this clone: The antigen is not known.

Study findings and constraints: Peak circulating GvH clone levels tracked with early post-transplant HvG declines. GvH clones turned up in recipient marrow; some had shown up first in ileum or blood.

Graft material was processed, releasing intraepithelial and lamina propria lymphocytes. Profiled with immunoSEQ multiplex PCR; TCRdb holds only in-frame clones, not every one. The sample records under 7,500 clones, roughly two thirds being singletons. Sample: ileum tissue, taken more than 50 days after transplant. The chain uses TRBV19 and TRBJ1-5; 7 nucleotides align to TRBD1. This sequence originates from a human patient who received an intestinal transplant, so some T cells may come from the graft donor. The CDR3 region has the DNA TGTGCCAGTAATGCAGGGGGTGGGAATCAGCCCCAGCATTTT. Translating it yields CASNAGGGNQPQHF.